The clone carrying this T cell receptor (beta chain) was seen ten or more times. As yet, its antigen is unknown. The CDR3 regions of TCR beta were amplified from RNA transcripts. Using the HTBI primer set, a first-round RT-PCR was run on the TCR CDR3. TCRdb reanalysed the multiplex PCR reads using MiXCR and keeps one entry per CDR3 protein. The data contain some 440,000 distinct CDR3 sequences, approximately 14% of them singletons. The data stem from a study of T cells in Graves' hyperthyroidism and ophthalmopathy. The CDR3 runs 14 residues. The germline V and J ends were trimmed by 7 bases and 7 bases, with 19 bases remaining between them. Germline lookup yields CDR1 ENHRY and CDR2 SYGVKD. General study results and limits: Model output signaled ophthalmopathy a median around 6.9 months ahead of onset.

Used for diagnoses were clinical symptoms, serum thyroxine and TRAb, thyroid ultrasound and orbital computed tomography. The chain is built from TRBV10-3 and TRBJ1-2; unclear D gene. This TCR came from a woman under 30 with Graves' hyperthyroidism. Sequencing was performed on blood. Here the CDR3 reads CAITPEGGRSGYTF. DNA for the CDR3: TGTGCCATCACCCCCGAGGGAGGTCGAAGTGGCTACACCTTC.